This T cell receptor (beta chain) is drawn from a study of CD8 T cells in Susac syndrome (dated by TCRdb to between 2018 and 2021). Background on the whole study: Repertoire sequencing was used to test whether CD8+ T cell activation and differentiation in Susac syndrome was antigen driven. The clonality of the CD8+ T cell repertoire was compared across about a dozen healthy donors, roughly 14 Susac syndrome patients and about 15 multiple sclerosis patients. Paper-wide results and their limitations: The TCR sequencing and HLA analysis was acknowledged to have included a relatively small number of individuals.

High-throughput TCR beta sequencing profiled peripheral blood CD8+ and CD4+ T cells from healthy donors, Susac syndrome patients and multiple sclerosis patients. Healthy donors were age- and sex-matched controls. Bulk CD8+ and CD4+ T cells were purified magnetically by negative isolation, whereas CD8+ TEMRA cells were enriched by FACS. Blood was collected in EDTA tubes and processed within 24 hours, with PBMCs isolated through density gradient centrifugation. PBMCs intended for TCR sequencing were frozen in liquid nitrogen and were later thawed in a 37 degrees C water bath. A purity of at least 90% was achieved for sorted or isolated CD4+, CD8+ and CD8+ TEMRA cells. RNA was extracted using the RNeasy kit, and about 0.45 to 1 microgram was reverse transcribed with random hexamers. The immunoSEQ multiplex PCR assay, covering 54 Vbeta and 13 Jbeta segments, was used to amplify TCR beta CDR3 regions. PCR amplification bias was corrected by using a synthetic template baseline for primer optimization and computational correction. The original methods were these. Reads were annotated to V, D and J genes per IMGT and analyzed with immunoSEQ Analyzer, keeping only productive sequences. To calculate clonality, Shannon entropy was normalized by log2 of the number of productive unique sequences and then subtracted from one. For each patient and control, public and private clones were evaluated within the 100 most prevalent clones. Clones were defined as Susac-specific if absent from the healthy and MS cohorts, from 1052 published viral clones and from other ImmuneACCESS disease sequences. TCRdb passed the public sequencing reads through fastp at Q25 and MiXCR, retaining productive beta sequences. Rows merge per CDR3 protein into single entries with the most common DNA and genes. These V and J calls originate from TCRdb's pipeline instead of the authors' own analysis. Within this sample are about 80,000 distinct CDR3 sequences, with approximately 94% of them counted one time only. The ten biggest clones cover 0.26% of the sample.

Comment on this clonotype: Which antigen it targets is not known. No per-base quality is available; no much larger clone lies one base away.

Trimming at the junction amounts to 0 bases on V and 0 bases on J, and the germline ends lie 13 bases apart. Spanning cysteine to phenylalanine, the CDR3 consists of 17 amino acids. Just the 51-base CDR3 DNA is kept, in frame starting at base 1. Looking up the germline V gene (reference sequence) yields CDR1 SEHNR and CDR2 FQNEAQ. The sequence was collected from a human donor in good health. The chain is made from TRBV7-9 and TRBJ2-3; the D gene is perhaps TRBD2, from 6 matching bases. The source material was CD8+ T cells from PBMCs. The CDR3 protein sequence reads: CASSLADSGYSTDTQYF. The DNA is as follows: TGTGCCAGCAGCTTAGCCGATAGCGGATATAGCACAGATACGCAGTATTTT.